This T cell receptor (beta chain) was sequenced during a study of cytomegalovirus exposure and HLA in healthy donors. With regard to this clone: Its antigen is unidentified. Other nucleotide sequences from this sample produce the same CDR3.

The germline V gene encodes CDR1 SGHRS and CDR2 YFSETQ. The trim removed 0 bases at V and 4 bases at J, leaving 5 bases unmatched. This CDR3 spans 17 amino acids. 60 Vbeta and 13 Jbeta primers were used in PCR. Profiling relied on immunoSEQ multiplex PCR, and the TCRdb table lists in-frame clones only, not all of them. The sample shows approximately 190,000 clones, approximately 86% of them seen only once. The study's findings and limits: Excluded: some indistinguishable V segments such as TRBV6-2 and TRBV6-3. Cytomegalovirus association was assigned to some 160 TCR beta chains. An analysis done earlier found most TCR beta V segments productive about 90% or about 30% of the time. Accurate HLA-A and HLA-B prediction from TCR beta sequences was reported for most subjects.

This sequence joins TRBV5-1 and TRBJ2-1, with 12 bases lining up with TRBD2. Sequencing input: PBMCs. This TCR came from a boy aged 2 to 10 in good health and CMV-seronegative. This CDR3 is CASSLGLAGGPYNEQFF. For the CDR3, the DNA is TGCGCCAGCAGCTTGGGGCTAGCGGGGGGGCCGTACAATGAGCAGTTCTTC.